This T cell receptor beta chain came from a study of T-cell memory formation after mild COVID-19. Study-wide points: SARS-CoV-2 specificity of second-wave clones peaking day 37 was unconfirmed.

CDR1 and CDR2 (germline): SGHTA, FQGTGA. This CDR3 has 15 residues. The V gene end was trimmed by 5 bases and the J gene end by 3 bases; junction bases not matched to a gene: 3. MiXCR, applied by TCRdb to the 5' RACE reads, yields one record per CDR3 protein. The data contain 500,000 to 600,000 distinct CDR3 sequences, around 17% of them singletons. This clonotype has just a few counts. Its antigen is unknown. Sequencing used PBMCs or a T cell subset sorted from them (not recorded which). The source of this sequence is an adult woman who had mild COVID-19 (a few samples of this study predate the infection). Cell type and time point are not known. The genes are TRBV7-3 and TRBJ2-6, with 8 nucleotides matching TRBD1. DNA of the CDR3: TGTGCCAGCAGCCGACAGGGGAGTGGGGCCAACGTCCTGACTTTC. Protein product: CASSRQGSGANVLTF.